What follows is one TCR beta chain and its context. Its antigen target is currently unknown. One end of the junction fails to match germline, which may point to a read error. The entry originates in a study of blood T cell repertoires in COVID-19 (dated by TCRdb to 2018 to 2020). At the level of the whole study: Samples from collaborators originated in the United States, Italy and Spain and spanned both the acute and convalescent phases of COVID-19. Where available, HLA class I and class II types were obtained from metadata supplied by the sample provider rather than from assay-based typing. The prospective study material was composed of cDNA or gDNA derived from T cells, B-cell-depleted T cells, or PBMCs. The sample metadata nearly always contained a de-identified subject ID, COVID-19 status, age in years and sex. A freely available public database, intended as a resource for researchers studying the immune response to SARS-CoV-2, is where the repertoires were released. Subjects who had been exposed to COVID-19, were actively infected with it, or had recovered from it provided the deeply sampled blood TCRbeta repertoires that made up the dataset. Samples were obtained from the ongoing ImmuneRACE study (first 160 participants) and from 950 to 1,500 subjects provided by 6 global collaborators. The paper as a whole reports these results and caveats: The quantity of clinical and demographic metadata differed by source and by participant and was supplied without curation.

TCRbeta CDR3 regions were amplified from genomic DNA by means of the immunoSEQ Assay, a bias-controlled multiplex PCR. As for the original processing: Nucleated cell counts per sample were estimated from amplification of reference gene primers within the assay. To quantify the absolute abundance of each unique TCRbeta CDR3 rearrangement, sequence reads were collapsed and filtered. For each sample, productive Simpson clonality was calculated as the square root of Simpson's diversity index across productive rearrangements. This immuneACCESS table, as held by TCRdb, lists in-frame sequences with V and J called but not all clones. Of the missing ones, under half trace to an unresolved V gene in checked studies; the others have no known cause. D and trimming come from the DNA, and the V and J calls and clone size come from that table. This sample gives 70,000 to 90,000 clones in total; approximately 79% of them show up just once. Roughly 10% of the sample belongs to the ten largest clones.

The collaborating institutions used their own protocols to collect whole blood in K2EDTA tubes. For TCRbeta analysis, collaborators shipped samples in one of three forms: frozen whole blood, isolated PBMCs, or DNA extracted from either of those sample types. The specimen was peripheral blood. The clonotype originates from a man between 65 and 85 years old with acute or convalescent COVID-19.

The CDR3 reads CASSLTGSSVF. The DNA sequence is TGCGCCAGCAGCCTGACAGGGTCAAGCGTCTTC. The rearranged chain carries TRBV5-1 and TRBJ2-1; the central 7 bases match TRBD1. From the germline V gene, CDR1 is SGHRS and CDR2 is YFSETQ. The CDR3 goes from the cysteine to the phenylalanine over 11 residues. Of all the DNA, just the CDR3 is kept, 33 bases in frame from base 1.